Presented here are 15 T cell receptor beta chains from one specimen sequenced in a study of blood T cell repertoires in COVID-19. The protocol was immunoSEQ multiplex PCR, while the TCRdb copy is restricted to in-frame clones and leaves out a portion. Among 380,000 or so clones listed, 88% were seen once. The specimen sequenced was PBMCs or T cells enriched from blood (not recorded which). The receptors shown here come from a woman aged 30 to 39 with acute COVID-19.

The rearrangement joins TRBV2 to TRBJ1-5, with 7 bases identical to TRBD1. This CDR3 is 17 amino acids long. V lost 1 base and J lost 0; bases outside the gene matches: 6. The V gene's germline CDR1 is SNHLY and CDR2 FYNNEI. For the CDR3, the DNA is TGTGCCAGCAGTGAAGATCGCCAGGGGGATAGCAATCAGCCCCAGCATTTT. Its protein is CASSEDRQGDSNQPQHF.

The chain links TRBV9 to TRBJ1-1; TRBD1 is a possible D gene (5 bases). The CDR3 has 15 amino acids. Looked up from germline, CDR1 is SGDLS and CDR2 is YYNGEE. V was clipped by 0 bases and J by 3 bases, with 12 bases between them. The CDR3 spells CASSVGLGRDTEAFF. The CDR3 DNA reads as TGTGCCAGCAGCGTAGGGCTAGGCAGGGACACTGAAGCTTTCTTT.

The chain couples TRBV9 to TRBJ2-7; 9 positions match TRBD1. There are 15 residues in the CDR3. The germline CDR1 and CDR2 sequences are SGDLS and YYNGEE. V shed 4 bases, J shed 4 bases, and the junction held 9 bases outside the gene matches. The CDR3 coding sequence is TGTGCCAGCAGCCAGGGGACAGGGTCTTCTTACGAGCAGTACTTC. This encodes CASSQGTGSSYEQYF.

A few counts support this clone. The chain is built from TRBV6-6 and TRBJ2-7, with D perhaps TRBD2 (7 bases). CDR3 length equals 14 residues. The germline CDR1 and CDR2 sequences are MNHNY and SVGAGI (reference sequence). V lost 8 bases, J lost 0 bases, and 14 bases lay in between. The CDR3 region is CASAGAGDSYEQYF. The CDR3, as DNA: TGTGCCAGCGCGGGGGCGGGAGACTCCTACGAGCAGTACTTC.

The chain links TRBV2 to TRBJ1-1, with D tentatively TRBD1 (5 bases). Germline V gene lookup returns CDR1 SNHLY and CDR2 FYNNEI. The CDR3 has 13 residues. Trimming cost V 6 bases and J 2 bases, with 10 bases left between them. CDR3 residues: CASRRGLNTEAFF. In nucleotides, the CDR3 is TGTGCCAGCAGGAGGGGACTAAACACTGAAGCTTTCTTT.

The V gene is TRBV4-2, the J gene TRBJ2-3; 9 bases are shared with TRBD2. There are 18 residues in the CDR3. J lost 2 bases, V lost 4 bases, and 13 bases had no gene match. The V gene's germline CDR1 is LGHNA and CDR2 YNFKEQ. CDR3 amino acids: CASSRGGTSKADTDTQYF. In DNA, the CDR3 is TGTGCCAGCAGCCGGGGAGGGACTAGCAAAGCCGACACAGATACGCAGTATTTT.

The chain joins TRBV7-3 to TRBJ2-1, with a possible D match to TRBD2 (5 bases). Trimming shortened V by 1 base and J by 6 bases, and 16 bases separated the two germline ends. CDR1 SGHTA and CDR2 FQGTGA come from the germline V gene. The CDR3 is 16 amino acids. This chain's CDR3 is CASSLIAGPSSNEQFF. As DNA, the CDR3 is TGTGCCAGCAGCTTAATCGCCGGTCCTAGCTCCAATGAGCAGTTCTTC.

The genes are TRBV21-1 and TRBJ2-7; whether TRBD1, the table's D call, matches the DNA was not checked. TRBV21-1 is listed as a pseudogene. The CDR3 spans 12 residues. CDR3 sequence: CASRGTDGEQYF. Here the CDR3 DNA reads TGTGCCAGCAGAGGGACAGATGGGGAGCAGTACTTC.

The chain joins TRBV12-3 or TRBV12-4 to TRBJ2-7; TRBD2 matches 9 bases. This CDR3 region has 13 residues. Trimming took 5 bases from V and 7 from J; bases not matched to a gene: 6. DNA of the CDR3: TGTGCCAGCAGTCCGGGACTAGCTCGGGAGCAGTACTTC. This encodes CASSPGLAREQYF.

The gene calls are TRBV2 and TRBJ2-2; possible D gene TRBD2, 5 bases. Germline CDR1 reads SNHLY; CDR2 reads FYNNEI. The CDR3 sequence is 15 residues long. V lost 5 bases and J 1 base, leaving 11 bases between the germline ends. The CDR3 protein is CASSFGGRNTGELFF. Written as DNA, the CDR3 is TGTGCCAGCAGTTTCGGAGGAAGGAACACCGGGGAGCTGTTTTTT.

The gene calls are TRBV4-1 and TRBJ1-2, with 10 bases lining up with TRBD1. This CDR3 comprises 16 residues. Germline V CDR1 and CDR2: MGHRA, YSYEKL. V shed 0 bases and J 4 bases; nucleotides not matched to a gene: 5. CDR3 bases: TGCGCCAGCAGCCAAGATCCGGGACAGGGGCTCTATGGCTACACCTTC. It encodes CASSQDPGQGLYGYTF.

Comment on this clone: Other DNA sequences from this sample encode an identical CDR3 as well. The gene calls are TRBV14 and TRBJ1-1, with D perhaps TRBD1 (5 bases). Germline CDR1 and CDR2: SGHDN and FVKESK. V was pared by 3 bases and J by 5 bases, with 19 bases between. CDR3 size: 16 residues. Written as DNA, the CDR3 is TGTGCCAGCAGCCATCTTTACGGGGGAGGGCCTACTGAAGCTTTCTTT. This gives the protein CASSHLYGGGPTEAFF.

The chain joins TRBV7-9 to TRBJ2-4, with TRBD1 matching 10 bases. Trimming removed 4 bases from V and 3 bases from J; junction bases left unmatched: 9. The CDR3 loop spans 17 amino acids. Germline loops: CDR1 SEHNR, CDR2 FQNEAQ (reference sequence). CDR3 region: CASSSTGGYLDKNIQYF. The CDR3 nucleotides are TGTGCCAGCAGCTCGACAGGGGGCTATCTGGACAAAAACATTCAGTACTTC. The full variable domain, rest sourced from reference TRBV7-9 and TRBJ2-4, is DTGVSQNPRHKITKRGQNVTFRCDPISEHNRLYWYRQTLGQGPEFLTYFQNEAQLEKSRLLSDRFSAERPKGSFSTLEIQRTEQGDSAMYLCASSSTGGYLDKNIQYFGAGTRLSVL.

The rearrangement joins TRBV2 to TRBJ2-2; TRBD1 matches 7 bases. The trim removed 7 bases at V and 4 bases at J, leaving 9 bases unmatched. Germline CDR1 reads SNHLY; CDR2 reads FYNNEI. This CDR3 has 15 residues. The CDR3 bases are TGTGCCAGCATTCGGACAGGACAAACCACCGGGGAGCTGTTTTTT. Translated, it gives CASIRTGQTTGELFF.

The chain has TRBV11-2 and TRBJ1-1, with D hard to call. The ends were cut back, 4 bases at V and 1 base at J, with 7 bases in the middle. The germline CDR1 and CDR2 sequences are SGHAT and FQNNGV. There are 13 residues in the CDR3. CDR3 sequence: CASSSRENTEAFF. CDR3 DNA sequence: TGTGCCAGCAGCTCGAGGGAGAACACTGAAGCTTTCTTT.